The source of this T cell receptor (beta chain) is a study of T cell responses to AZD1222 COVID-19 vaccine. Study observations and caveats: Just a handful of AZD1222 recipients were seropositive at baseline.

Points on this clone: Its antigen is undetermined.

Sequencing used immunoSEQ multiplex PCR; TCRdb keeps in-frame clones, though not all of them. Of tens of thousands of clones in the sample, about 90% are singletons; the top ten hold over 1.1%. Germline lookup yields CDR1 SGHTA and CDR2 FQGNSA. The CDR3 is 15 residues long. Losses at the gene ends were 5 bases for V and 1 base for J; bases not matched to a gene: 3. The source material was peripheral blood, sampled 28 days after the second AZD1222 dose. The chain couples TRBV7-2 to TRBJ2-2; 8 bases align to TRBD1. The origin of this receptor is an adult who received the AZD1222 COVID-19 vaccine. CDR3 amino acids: CASSPGTGNTGELFF. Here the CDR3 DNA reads TGTGCCAGCAGCCCTGGGACAGGGAACACCGGGGAGCTGTTTTTT.